The clone carrying this T cell receptor beta chain has only one observation. This record belongs to a study of OX40 agonist ivuxolimab in advanced cancers. Germline V gene sequence: CDR1 MDHEN, CDR2 SYDVKM. With 1 base removed from V and 4 bases from J, the gap between germline ends came to 16 bases. CDR3 size: 16 residues. Measured with immunoSEQ multiplex PCR; TCRdb has only the in-frame clones, and not every one. The sample gives about 59,000 clones, around 92% of which show up once; about a quarter is in the top ten. The chain combines TRBV28 with TRBJ1-2; a possible D gene is TRBD1 (6 bases). This TCR came from an adult with an advanced solid tumor such as melanoma, head and neck, liver or kidney cancer. The sequences come from CD4+ or CD8+ T cells sorted from blood, collected in a trial of the OX40 agonist ivuxolimab. The CDR3 nucleotides are TGTGCCAGCAGTTTATCCCAGGGGACAACGTTCTATGGCTACACCTTC. Its translation: CASSLSQGTTFYGYTF.